The T cell receptor beta chain described here comes from a study of T-cell reconstitution after alpha-beta-depleted transplantation in children. The TCRbeta library incorporated unique molecular identifiers. TCRdb processed the PCR reads anew with MiXCR; each CDR3 protein has one entry. The sample has roughly 120,000 distinct CDR3 sequences; more than 20% are singletons. A few counts support this clonotype. This receptor was identified in a male patient between 2 and 15 years old who had a stem cell transplant for chronic granulomatous disease, so the T cells may come from the graft donor. The source material was PBMCs, mostly from graft donor cells, sampled 180 days after TCRalphabeta/CD19-depleted stem cell transplant.

The CDR3 DNA reads as TGTGCCAGCAGTTCGACTAGCCTGTACAATGAGCAGTTCTTC. This sequence encodes CASSSTSLYNEQFF. The chain carries TRBV12-3 or TRBV12-4 and TRBJ2-1; 7 bases fit TRBD2. This CDR3 has 14 residues. Trimming at V came to 4 bases and at J to 4 bases, leaving 4 bases not matched to a gene.